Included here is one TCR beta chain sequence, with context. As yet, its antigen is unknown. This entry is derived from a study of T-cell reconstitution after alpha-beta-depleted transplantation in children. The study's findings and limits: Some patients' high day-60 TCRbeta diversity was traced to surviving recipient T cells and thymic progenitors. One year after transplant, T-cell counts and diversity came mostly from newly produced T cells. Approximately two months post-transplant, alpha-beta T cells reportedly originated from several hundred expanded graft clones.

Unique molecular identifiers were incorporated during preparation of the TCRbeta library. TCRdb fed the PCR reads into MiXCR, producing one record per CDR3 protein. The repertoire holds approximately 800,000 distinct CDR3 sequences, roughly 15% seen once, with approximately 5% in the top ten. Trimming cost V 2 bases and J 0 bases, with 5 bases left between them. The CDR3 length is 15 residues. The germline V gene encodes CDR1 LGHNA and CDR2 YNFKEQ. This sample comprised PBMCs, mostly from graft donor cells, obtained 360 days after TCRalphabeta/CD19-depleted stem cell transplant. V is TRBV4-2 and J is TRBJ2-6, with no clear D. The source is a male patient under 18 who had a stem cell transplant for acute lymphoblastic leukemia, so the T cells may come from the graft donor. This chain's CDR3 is CASSQYSSGANVLTF. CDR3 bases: TGTGCCAGCAGCCAATACAGCTCTGGGGCCAACGTCCTGACTTTC.